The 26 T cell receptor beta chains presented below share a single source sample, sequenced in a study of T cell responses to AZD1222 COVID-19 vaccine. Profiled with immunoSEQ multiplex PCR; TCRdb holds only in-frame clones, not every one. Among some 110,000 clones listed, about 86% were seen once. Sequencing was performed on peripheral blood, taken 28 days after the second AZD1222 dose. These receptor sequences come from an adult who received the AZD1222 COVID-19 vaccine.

The chain's CDR3 is CASSLSQGAAYNSPLHF. CDR3 DNA: TGTGCCAGCAGCTTATCCCAGGGGGCTGCCTATAATTCACCCCTCCACTTT. This sequence joins TRBV13 and TRBJ1-6, with 8 bases matching TRBD1. Germline CDR1 is PRHDT and CDR2 is FYEKMQ (reference sequence). The CDR3 contains 17 residues. V shed 2 bases, J shed 2 bases, and the junction held 5 bases outside the gene matches.

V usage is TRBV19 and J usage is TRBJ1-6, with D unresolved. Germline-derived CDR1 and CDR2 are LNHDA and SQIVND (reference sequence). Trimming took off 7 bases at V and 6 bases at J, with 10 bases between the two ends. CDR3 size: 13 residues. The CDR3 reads CASTPTANSPLHF. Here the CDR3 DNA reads TGTGCCAGTACGCCAACTGCTAATTCACCCCTCCACTTT.

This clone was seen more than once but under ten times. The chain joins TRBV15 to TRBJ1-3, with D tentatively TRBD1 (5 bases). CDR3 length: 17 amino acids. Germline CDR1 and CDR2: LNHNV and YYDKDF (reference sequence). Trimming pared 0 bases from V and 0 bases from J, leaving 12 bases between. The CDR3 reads CATSRDHGTASGNTIYF. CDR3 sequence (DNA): TGTGCCACCAGCAGAGACCATGGGACGGCCTCTGGAAACACCATATATTTT.

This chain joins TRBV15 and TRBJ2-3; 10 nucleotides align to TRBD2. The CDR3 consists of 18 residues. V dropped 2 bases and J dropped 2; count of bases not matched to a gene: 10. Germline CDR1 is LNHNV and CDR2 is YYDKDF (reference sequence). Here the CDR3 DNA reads TGTGCCACCAGCAGACTACACCCTAGCGGGAGTGTCACAGATACGCAGTATTTT. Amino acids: CATSRLHPSGSVTDTQYF.

CDR3 nucleotide sequence: TGCGCCAGCAAGGAACAGTCCGGCGGGGACACTGAAGCTTTCTTT. Its translation is CASKEQSGGDTEAFF. The chain uses TRBV5-1 and TRBJ1-1; D is ambiguous. This CDR3 contains 15 residues. Trimming left V 6 bases short and J 3 bases short, with 18 bases between. Germline V CDR1 and CDR2: SGHRS, YFSETQ.

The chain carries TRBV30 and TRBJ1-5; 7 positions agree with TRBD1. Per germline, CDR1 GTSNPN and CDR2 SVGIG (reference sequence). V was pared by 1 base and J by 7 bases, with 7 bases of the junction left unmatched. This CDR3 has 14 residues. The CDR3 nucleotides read TGTGCCTGGAGTGGGACAGGCCGGGGACAGCCCCAGCATTTT. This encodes CAWSGTGRGQPQHF.

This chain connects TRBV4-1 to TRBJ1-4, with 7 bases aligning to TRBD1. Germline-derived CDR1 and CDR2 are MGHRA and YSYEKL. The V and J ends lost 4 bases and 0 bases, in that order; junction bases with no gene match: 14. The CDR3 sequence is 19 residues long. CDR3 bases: TGCGCCAGCAGCCCCCGGGACAGCTATTCCCCTTCAACTAATGAAAAACTGTTTTTT. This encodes CASSPRDSYSPSTNEKLFF.

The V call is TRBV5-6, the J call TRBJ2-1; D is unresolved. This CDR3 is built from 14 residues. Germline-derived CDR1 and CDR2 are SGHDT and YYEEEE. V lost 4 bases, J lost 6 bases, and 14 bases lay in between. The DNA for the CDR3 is TGTGCCAGCAGCCTTTTTCGAGCGACCAATGAGCAGTTCTTC. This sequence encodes CASSLFRATNEQFF.

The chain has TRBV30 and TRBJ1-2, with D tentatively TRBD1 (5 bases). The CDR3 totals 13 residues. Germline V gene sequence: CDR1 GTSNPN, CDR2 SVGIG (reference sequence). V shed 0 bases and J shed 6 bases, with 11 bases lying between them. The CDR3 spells CAWSVQAGDGYTF. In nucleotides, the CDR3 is TGTGCCTGGAGTGTACAAGCGGGGGATGGCTACACCTTC.

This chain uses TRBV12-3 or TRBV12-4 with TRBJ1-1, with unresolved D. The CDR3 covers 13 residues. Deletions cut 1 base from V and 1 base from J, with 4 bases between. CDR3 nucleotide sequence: TGTGCCAGCAGTTTAGACGGGAACACTGAAGCTTTCTTT. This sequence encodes CASSLDGNTEAFF.

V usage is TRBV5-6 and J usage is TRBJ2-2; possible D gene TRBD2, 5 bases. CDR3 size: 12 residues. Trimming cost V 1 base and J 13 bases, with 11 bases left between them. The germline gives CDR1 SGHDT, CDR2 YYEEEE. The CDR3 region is CASSLSTAGLFF. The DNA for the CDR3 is TGTGCCAGCAGCTTGAGCACCGCGGGGCTGTTTTTT.

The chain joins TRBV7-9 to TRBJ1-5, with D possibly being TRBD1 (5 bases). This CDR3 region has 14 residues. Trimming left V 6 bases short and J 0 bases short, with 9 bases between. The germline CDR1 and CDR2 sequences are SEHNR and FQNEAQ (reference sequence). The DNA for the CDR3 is TGTGCCAGCAGGAGGGACGGTAGCAATCAGCCCCAGCATTTT. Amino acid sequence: CASRRDGSNQPQHF.

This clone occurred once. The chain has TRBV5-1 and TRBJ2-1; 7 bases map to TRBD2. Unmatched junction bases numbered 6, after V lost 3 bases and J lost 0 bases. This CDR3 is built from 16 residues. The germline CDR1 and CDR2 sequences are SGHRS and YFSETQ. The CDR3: CASSSGSGLSYNEQFF. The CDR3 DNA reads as TGCGCCAGCAGCTCGGGTAGCGGGCTCTCCTACAATGAGCAGTTCTTC.

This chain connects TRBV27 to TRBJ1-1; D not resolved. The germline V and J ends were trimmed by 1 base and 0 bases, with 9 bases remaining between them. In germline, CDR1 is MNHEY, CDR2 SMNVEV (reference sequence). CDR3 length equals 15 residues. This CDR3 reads CASSLLSQMNTEAFF. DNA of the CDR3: TGTGCCAGCAGTTTATTATCCCAAATGAACACTGAAGCTTTCTTT.

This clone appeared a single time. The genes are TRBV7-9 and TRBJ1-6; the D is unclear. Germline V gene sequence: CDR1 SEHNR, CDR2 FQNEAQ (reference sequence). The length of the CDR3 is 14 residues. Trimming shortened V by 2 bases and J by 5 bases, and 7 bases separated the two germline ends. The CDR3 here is CASSLRGNNSPLHF. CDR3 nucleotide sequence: TGTGCCAGCAGCTTAAGAGGGAATAATTCACCCCTCCACTTT.

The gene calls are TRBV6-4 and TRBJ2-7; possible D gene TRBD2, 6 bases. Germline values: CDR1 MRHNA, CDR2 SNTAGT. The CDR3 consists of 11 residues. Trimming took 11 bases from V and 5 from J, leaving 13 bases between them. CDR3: CAGGDHDEQYF. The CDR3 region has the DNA TGTGCCGGCGGGGATCACGACGAGCAGTACTTC.

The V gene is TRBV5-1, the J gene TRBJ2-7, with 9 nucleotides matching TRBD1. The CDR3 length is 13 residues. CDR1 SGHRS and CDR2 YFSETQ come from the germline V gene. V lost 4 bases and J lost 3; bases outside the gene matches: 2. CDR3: CASSPDRGYEQYF. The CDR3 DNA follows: TGCGCCAGCAGCCCGGACAGGGGCTACGAGCAGTACTTC. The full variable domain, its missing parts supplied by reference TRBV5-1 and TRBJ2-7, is KAGVTQTPRYLIKTRGQQVTLSCSPISGHRSVSWYQQTPGQGLQFLFEYFSETQRNKGNFPGRFSGRQFSNSRSEMNVSTLELGDSALYLCASSPDRGYEQYFGPGTRLTVT.

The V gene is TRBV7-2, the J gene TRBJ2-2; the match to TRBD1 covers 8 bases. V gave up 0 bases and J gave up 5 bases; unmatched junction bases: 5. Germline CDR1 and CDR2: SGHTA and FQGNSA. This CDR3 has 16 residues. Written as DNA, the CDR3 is TGTGCCAGCAGCTTAGCCACAGGGGGAAGAACCGGGGAGCTGTTTTTT. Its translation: CASSLATGGRTGELFF.

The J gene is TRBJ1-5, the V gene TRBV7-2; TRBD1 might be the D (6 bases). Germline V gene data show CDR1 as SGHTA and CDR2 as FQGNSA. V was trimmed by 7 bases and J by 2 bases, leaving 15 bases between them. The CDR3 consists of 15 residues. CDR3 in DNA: TGTGCCAGCACCGACCAGGGGAGGCGCAATCAGCCCCAGCATTTT. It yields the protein CASTDQGRRNQPQHF.

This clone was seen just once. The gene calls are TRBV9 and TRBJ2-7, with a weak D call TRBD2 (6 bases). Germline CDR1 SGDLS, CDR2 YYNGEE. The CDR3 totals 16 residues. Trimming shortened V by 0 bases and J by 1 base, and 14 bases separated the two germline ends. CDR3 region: CASSVVSGEMSYEQYF. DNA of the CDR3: TGTGCCAGCAGCGTAGTTTCGGGGGAGATGTCCTACGAGCAGTACTTC.

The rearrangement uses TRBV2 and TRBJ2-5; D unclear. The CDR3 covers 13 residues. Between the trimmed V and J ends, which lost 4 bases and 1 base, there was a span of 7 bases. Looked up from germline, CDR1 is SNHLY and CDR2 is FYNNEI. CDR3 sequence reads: CASSGQVQETQYF. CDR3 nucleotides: TGTGCCAGCAGTGGCCAGGTCCAAGAGACCCAGTACTTC.

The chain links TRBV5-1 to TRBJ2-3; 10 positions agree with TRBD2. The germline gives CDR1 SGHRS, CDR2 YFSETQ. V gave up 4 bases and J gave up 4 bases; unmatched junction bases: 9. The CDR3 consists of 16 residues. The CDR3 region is CASSSSSGGGADTQYF. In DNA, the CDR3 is TGCGCCAGCAGCAGCTCTAGCGGGGGAGGCGCAGATACGCAGTATTTT. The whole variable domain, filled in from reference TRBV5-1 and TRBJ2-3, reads KAGVTQTPRYLIKTRGQQVTLSCSPISGHRSVSWYQQTPGQGLQFLFEYFSETQRNKGNFPGRFSGRQFSNSRSEMNVSTLELGDSALYLCASSSSSGGGADTQYFGPGTRLTVL.

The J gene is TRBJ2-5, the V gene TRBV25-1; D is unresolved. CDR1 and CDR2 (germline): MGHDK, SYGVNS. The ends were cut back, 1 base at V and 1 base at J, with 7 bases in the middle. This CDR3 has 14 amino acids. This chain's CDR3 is CASSEWSVQETQYF. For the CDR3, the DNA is TGTGCCAGCAGTGAATGGAGCGTCCAAGAGACCCAGTACTTC.

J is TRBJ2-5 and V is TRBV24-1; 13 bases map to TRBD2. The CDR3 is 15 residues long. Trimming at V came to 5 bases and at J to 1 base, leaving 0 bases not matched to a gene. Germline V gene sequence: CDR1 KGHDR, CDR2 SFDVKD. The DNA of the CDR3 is TGTGCCACCAGTGGGACTAGCGGGGGCCAAGAGACCCAGTACTTC. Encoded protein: CATSGTSGGQETQYF.

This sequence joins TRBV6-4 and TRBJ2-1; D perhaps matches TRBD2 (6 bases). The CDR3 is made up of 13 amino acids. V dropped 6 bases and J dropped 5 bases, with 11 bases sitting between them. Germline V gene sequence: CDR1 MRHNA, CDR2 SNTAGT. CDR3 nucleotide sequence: TGTGCCAGCAGCATGGGGAGGAACAATGAGCAGTTCTTC. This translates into CASSMGRNNEQFF.

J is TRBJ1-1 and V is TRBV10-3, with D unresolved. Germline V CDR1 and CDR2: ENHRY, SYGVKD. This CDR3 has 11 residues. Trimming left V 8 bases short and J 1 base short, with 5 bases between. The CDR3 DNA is TGTGCCATCTCTGGGAACACTGAAGCTTTCTTT. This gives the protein CAISGNTEAFF.